This T cell receptor (beta chain) is drawn from a study of T and B cells in COVID-19 patients. Study overall: Critical illness requiring mechanical ventilation or extracorporeal membrane oxygenation affected about 60% of the roughly 20 active-infection patients.

Broader study findings: Symptomatic-phase blood samples from mildly ill patients and early samples from severe cases were scarce.

Blood genomic DNA input for TRB amplification was 250-500 ng. The germline V and J ends were trimmed by 5 bases and 10 bases, with 18 bases remaining between them. The CDR3 runs 14 residues. This clonotype was detected a few times. The antigen is unknown. Multiplex PCR with BIOMED2 TRB-A/B primer pools amplified TRB rearrangements. MiXCR was run by TCRdb on the multiplex PCR reads, yielding one entry per CDR3 protein. The sample records about 22,000 distinct CDR3 sequences, 25% to 30% being singletons. This sequence originates from a human donor who had recovered from COVID-19. Sequenced: blood. The V and J genes are TRBV12-3 or TRBV12-4 and TRBJ2-1; D is undetermined. The CDR3 loop reads CASSIQWGIGEQFF. CDR3 sequence (DNA): TGTGCCAGCAGTATTCAATGGGGAATTGGAGAGCAGTTCTTC.